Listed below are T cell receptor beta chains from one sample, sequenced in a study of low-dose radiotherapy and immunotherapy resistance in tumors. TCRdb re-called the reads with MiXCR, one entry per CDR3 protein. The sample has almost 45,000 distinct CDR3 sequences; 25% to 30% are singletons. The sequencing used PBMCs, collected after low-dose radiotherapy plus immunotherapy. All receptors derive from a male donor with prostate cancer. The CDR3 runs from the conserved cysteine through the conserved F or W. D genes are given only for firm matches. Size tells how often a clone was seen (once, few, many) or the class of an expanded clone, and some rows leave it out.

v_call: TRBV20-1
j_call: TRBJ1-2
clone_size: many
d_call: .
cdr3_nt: TGCAGTGCTAGAGATTTAGGGGACGGCTACAACTATGGCTACACCTTC
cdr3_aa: CSARDLGDGYNYGYTF

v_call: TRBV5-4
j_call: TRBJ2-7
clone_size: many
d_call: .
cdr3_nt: TGTGCCAGCAGCGCGGGTGGGGGACAACCCTCCTACGAGCAGTACTTC
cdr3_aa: CASSAGGGQPSYEQYF

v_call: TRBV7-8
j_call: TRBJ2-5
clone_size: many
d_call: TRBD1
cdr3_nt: TGTGCCAGCGCTAGGGGGCAGATACAAGAGACCCAGTACTTC
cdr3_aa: CASARGQIQETQYF

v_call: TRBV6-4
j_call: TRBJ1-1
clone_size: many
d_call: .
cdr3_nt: TGTGCCAGCAGTGACGGATCAGGGTTAGAAGCTTTCTTT
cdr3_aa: CASSDGSGLEAFF

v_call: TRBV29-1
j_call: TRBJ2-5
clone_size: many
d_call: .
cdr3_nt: TGCAGCGTTGAGTACAGTACCCAAGAGACCCAGTACTTC
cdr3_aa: CSVEYSTQETQYF

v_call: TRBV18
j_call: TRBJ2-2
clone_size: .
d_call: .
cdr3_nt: TGTGCCAGCTCACCTCTGGACGGAAACACCGGGGAGCTGTTTTTT
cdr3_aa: CASSPLDGNTGELFF

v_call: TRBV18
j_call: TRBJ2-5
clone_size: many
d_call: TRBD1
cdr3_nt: TGTGCCAGCTCACCAAGGGACAGGGACAAGACCCAGTACTTC
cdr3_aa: CASSPRDRDKTQYF

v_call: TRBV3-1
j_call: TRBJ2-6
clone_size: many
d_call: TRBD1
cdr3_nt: TGTGCCAGCAGCAGCCTCGGGACAGGGGAGCGGGCCAACGTCCTGACTTTC
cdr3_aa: CASSSLGTGERANVLTF

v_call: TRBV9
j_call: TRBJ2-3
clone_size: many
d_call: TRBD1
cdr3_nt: TGTGCCAGCAGCCCCAGACAGGGAAGTTCAGATACGCAGTATTTT
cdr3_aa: CASSPRQGSSDTQYF

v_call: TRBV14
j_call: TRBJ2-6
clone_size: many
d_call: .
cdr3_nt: TGTGCCAGCAGCCAAGTGAAGGGGACTGGGGCCAACGTCCTGACTTTC
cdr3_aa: CASSQVKGTGANVLTF

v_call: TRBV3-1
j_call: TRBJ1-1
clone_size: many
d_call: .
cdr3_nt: TGTGCCAGCGGAGGCTTAAGCCGGGGCAACACTGAAGCTTTCTTT
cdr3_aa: CASGGLSRGNTEAFF

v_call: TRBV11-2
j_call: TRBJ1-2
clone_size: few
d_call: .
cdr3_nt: TGTGCCAGCAGCCGGGTGGGGGGCATAAACTATGGCTACACCTTC
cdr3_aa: CASSRVGGINYGYTF

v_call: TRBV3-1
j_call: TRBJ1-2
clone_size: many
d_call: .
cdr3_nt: TGTGCCAGCAGCCACACAAAGACAGCCCTTAACTATGGCTACACCTTC
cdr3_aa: CASSHTKTALNYGYTF

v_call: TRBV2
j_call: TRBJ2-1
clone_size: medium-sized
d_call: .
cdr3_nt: TGTGCCAGCAGTGACGCAGGGTACTCCTACAATGAGCAGTTCTTC
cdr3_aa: CASSDAGYSYNEQFF

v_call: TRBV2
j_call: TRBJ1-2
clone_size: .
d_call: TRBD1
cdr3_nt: TGTGCCAGCAATTTGGACAGGGCCAGTTGGGGCTACACCTTC
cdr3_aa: CASNLDRASWGYTF

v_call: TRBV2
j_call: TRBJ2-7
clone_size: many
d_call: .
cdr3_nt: TGTGCCAGCATTCCGATTGGTGCCAGCGAGCAGTACTTC
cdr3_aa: CASIPIGASEQYF

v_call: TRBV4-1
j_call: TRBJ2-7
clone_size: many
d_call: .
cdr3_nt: TGCGCCAGCAGCCAGGCTCGAGCTTACGAGCAGTACTTC
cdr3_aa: CASSQARAYEQYF

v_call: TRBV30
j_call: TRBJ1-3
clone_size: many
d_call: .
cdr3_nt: TGTGCCTGCCGGGGGCCCTCCTCTGGAAACACCATATATTTT
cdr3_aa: CACRGPSSGNTIYF

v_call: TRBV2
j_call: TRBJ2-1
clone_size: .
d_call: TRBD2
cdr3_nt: TGTGCCAGCAGTGGGACTAGCGGGAGCTATGAGCAGTTCTTC
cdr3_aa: CASSGTSGSYEQFF

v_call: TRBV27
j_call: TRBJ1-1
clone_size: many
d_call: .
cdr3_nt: TGTGCCAGCAGCCGAGCGGGAGCCCTGCTGGGTGAAGCTTTCTTT
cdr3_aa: CASSRAGALLGEAFF

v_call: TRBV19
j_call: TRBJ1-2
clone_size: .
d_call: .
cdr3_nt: TGTGCCAGTAGTGCCCCGGGACTCCTCTATGGCTACACCTTC
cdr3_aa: CASSAPGLLYGYTF

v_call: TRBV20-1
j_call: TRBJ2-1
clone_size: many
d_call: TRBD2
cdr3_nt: TGCAGTGCTTTAGCGGGGGGGCCTGAACAGGTCTTC
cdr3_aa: CSALAGGPEQVF

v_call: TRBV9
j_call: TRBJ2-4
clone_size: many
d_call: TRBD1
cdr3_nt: TGTGCCAGCAGCGCAGGTCCCCTACAGGGGTACAACATTCAGTACTTC
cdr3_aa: CASSAGPLQGYNIQYF

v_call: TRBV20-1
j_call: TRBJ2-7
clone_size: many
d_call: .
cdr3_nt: TGCAGTGCTAGAGATGAGTTGTCGAGTGGCTCCCTAATCTACGAGCAGTACTTC
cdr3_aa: CSARDELSSGSLIYEQYF

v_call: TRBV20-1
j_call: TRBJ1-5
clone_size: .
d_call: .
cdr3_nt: TGCAGTGCTAGAAAAGACAGGCGTTCCGAGCAGCCCCAGCATTTT
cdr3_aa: CSARKDRRSEQPQHF

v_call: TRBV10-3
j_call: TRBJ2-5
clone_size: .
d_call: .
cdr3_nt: TGTGCCATCAAGAACGACAGACTCCAAGAGACCCAGTACTTC
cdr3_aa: CAIKNDRLQETQYF

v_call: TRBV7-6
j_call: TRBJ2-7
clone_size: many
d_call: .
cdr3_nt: TGTGCCAGCAGCTCAGGACAGTCCTACGAGCAGTACTTC
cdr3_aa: CASSSGQSYEQYF

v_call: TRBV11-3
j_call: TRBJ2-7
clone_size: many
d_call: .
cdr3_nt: TGTGCCAGCAGCTTAGGGGGGGACGTTCGCGAGCAGTACTTC
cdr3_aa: CASSLGGDVREQYF

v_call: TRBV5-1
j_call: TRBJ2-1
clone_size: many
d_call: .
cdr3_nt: TGCGCCAGCAGCTTTCGGCTAGCAGATAATAATGAGCAGTTCTTC
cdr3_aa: CASSFRLADNNEQFF

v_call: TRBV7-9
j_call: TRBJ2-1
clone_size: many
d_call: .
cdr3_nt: TGTGCCAGCAGCTTATGGGGCCCTGACAATGAGCAGTTCTTC
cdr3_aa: CASSLWGPDNEQFF

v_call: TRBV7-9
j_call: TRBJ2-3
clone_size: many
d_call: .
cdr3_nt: TGTGCCAGCAGCTCTCCCGGGACAACCACAGATACGCAGTATTTT
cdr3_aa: CASSSPGTTTDTQYF

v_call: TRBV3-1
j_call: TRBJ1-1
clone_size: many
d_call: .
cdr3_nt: TGTGCCAGCAGCCGGCTTCTAGGGGACTTCACTGAAGCTTTCTTT
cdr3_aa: CASSRLLGDFTEAFF

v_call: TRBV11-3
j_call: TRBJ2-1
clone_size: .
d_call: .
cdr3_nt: TGTGCCAGCAGCCACGCCGGGACGGCCGACTACAATGAGCAGTTCTTC
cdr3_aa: CASSHAGTADYNEQFF

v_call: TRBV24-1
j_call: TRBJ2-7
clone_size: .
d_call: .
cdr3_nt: TGTGCCACCAGTGAGACAGAAAGCTACGAGCAGTACTTC
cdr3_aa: CATSETESYEQYF

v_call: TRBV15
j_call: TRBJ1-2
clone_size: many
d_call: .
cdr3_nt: TGTGCCACCACGCAGGGAGTCGTCTATGGCTACACCTTC
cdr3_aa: CATTQGVVYGYTF

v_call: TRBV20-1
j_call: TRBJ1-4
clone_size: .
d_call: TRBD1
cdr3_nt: TGCAGTGCTCCGGGACAGGGTAATGAAAAACTGTTTTTT
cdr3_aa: CSAPGQGNEKLFF

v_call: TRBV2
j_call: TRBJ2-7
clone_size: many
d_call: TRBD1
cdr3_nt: TGTGCCAGCAGTTTAACAGGGGGCGTGTACGAGCAGTACTTC
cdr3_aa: CASSLTGGVYEQYF

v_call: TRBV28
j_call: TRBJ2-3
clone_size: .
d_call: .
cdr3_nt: TGTGCCAGCAGTTTAAGCGGGCCCACAGATACGCAGTATTTT
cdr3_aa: CASSLSGPTDTQYF

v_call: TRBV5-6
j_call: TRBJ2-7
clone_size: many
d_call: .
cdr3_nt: TGTGCCAGCAGCAAAGGGGGGGGTACCCACGAGCAGTACTTC
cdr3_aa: CASSKGGGTHEQYF

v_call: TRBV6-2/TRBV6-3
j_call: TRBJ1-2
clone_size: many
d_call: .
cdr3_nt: TGTGCCAGCACCCGGGACAAGAACTATGGCTACACCTTC
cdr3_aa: CASTRDKNYGYTF